This TCR beta chain comes out of a study of technical replicates of blood from a handful of donors. V lost 6 bases to trimming and J lost 3 bases; unmatched junction nucleotides: 13. Germline-derived CDR1 and CDR2 are SNHLY and FYNNEI. CDR3 length equals 17 residues. TCRdb's table, derived via immunoSEQ multiplex PCR, lists solely in-frame clones and lacks some. This sample carries approximately 73,000 clones, roughly 96% of them seen once, and the ten largest clones take roughly 0.35%. Source material: T cells isolated from PBMCs. The TCR originated in a human donor in good health. The genes are TRBV2 and TRBJ2-2; 7 bases align to TRBD2. The chain's CDR3 is CASRGGSGSGDTGELFF. Written as DNA, the CDR3 is TGTGCCAGCAGGGGGGGATCCGGAAGCGGGGACACCGGGGAGCTGTTTTTT.